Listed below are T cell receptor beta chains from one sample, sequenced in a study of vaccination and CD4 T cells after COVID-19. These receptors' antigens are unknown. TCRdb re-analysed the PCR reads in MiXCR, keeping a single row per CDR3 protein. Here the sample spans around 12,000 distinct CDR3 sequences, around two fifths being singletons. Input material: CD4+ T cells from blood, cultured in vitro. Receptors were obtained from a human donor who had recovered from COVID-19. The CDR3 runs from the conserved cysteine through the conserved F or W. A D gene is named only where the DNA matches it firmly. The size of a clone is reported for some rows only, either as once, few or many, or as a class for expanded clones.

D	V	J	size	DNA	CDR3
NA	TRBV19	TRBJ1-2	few	TGTGCCAGTAGTATTCTTGCGTCAGGAGAAGTTAACTATGGCTACACCTTC	CASSILASGEVNYGYTF
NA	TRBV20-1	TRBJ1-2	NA	TGCAGTGCTAGAGATCACAGGCCCGATGGCTACACCTTC	CSARDHRPDGYTF
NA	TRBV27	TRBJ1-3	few	TGTGCCAGCAGTTTCTCCCTCTCTGGAAACACCATATATTTT	CASSFSLSGNTIYF
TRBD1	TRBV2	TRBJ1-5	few	TGTGCCAGCAGGCAGGACAGGGTCAATCAGCCCCAGCATTTT	CASRQDRVNQPQHF
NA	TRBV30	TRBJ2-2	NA	TGTGCCTGGACCACAGACCTGACCCCCGGGGAGCTGTTTTTT	CAWTTDLTPGELFF
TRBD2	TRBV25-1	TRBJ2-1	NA	TGTGCCAGCAGAAAGACTAGCATCACTGAGCAGTTCTTC	CASRKTSITEQFF
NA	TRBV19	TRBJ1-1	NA	TGTGCCAGTAACATGCCGGCTACTGAAGCTTTCTTT	CASNMPATEAFF
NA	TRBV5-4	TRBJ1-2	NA	TGTGCCAGCAGCTCTTCCGGGACACTGTATGGCTACACCTTC	CASSSSGTLYGYTF
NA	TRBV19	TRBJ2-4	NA	TGTGCCAGTAGTCGTCGCCGGGACAGCGGGATAGACATTCAGTACTTC	CASSRRRDSGIDIQYF
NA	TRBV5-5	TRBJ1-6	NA	TGTGCCAGCAGCTTGATCCCCGGGTCGGGGCCCCACTTT	CASSLIPGSGPHF
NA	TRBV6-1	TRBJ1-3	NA	TGTGCCAGCAGGCAATCTCAGGGTTCTGGAAACACCATATATTTT	CASRQSQGSGNTIYF
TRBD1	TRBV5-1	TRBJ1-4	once	TGCGCCAGCAGCTTCCGGGACAGCGGGAATGAAAAACTGTTTTTT	CASSFRDSGNEKLFF
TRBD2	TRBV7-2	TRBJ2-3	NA	TGTGCCAGCAGCTTAGCGTTTCAACTAGCGGGGGGCTTGTATACGCAGTATTTT	CASSLAFQLAGGLYTQYF
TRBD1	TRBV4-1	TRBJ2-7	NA	TGCGCCAGCAGCCCTCGGGACAGCGACCCTTTGGGGCAGTACTTC	CASSPRDSDPLGQYF
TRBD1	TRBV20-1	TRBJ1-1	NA	TGCAGTGCTCCCTCGACAGGGAGGAACACTGAAGCTTTCTTT	CSAPSTGRNTEAFF
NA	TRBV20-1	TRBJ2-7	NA	TGCAGTGCTGGAAGGACGCGAGACGAGCAGTACTTC	CSAGRTRDEQYF
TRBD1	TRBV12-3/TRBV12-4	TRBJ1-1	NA	TGTGCCAGCGGACATACCATTAGGGACAGCGAGAACACTGAAGCTTTCTTT	CASGHTIRDSENTEAFF
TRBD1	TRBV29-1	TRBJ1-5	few	TGCAGCGTTGGACAGGGAGATCAGCCCCAGCATTTT	CSVGQGDQPQHF
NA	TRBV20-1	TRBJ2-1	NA	TGCAGTGCTACGCCCACTAGGGGGTTGTCGGGGGAGCAGTTCTTC	CSATPTRGLSGEQFF
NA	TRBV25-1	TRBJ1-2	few	TGTGCCAGCAGTGAATTGCGGGGGGCGGGTGGCTACACCTTC	CASSELRGAGGYTF
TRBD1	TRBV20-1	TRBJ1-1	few	TGCAGTGGGACAGCGCAGACAGGGTCGAACACTGAAGCTTTCTTT	CSGTAQTGSNTEAFF
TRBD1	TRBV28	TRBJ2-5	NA	TGTGCCAGCAGTTTAGGGACAGGGGGCGCAGAGACCCAGTACTTC	CASSLGTGGAETQYF
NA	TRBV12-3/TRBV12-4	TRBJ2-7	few	TGTGCCAGCAGTTATAATCACTACGAGCAGTACTTC	CASSYNHYEQYF
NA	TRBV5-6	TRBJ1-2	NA	TGTGCCAGCAGAACACAGGGAAACTATGGCTACACCTTC	CASRTQGNYGYTF
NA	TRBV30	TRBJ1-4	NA	TGTGCCTGGAGGCGGCCTAATGAAAAACTGTTTTTT	CAWRRPNEKLFF
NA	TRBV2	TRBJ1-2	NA	TGTGCCAGCAGTCTTCGGGCATCCTATGGCTACACCTTC	CASSLRASYGYTF
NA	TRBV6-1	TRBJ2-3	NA	TGTGCCAGCAGTGAGGGGTGGGGTAGCACAGATACGCAGTATTTT	CASSEGWGSTDTQYF
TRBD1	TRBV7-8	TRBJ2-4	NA	TGTGCCAGCAGCGGACAGGGGGCGCAGGCCAAAAACATTCAGTACTTC	CASSGQGAQAKNIQYF
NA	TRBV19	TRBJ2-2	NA	TGTGCCAGTAGTACGACAGGTAACACCGGGGAGCTGTTTTTT	CASSTTGNTGELFF
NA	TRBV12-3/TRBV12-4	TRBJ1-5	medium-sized	TGTGCCAGCAGTTTGTCTTGGATGCAGCCCCAGCATTTT	CASSLSWMQPQHF
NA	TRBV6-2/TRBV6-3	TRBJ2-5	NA	TGTGCCAGCCGACCCTCAATCACCCAAGAGACCCAGTACTTC	CASRPSITQETQYF
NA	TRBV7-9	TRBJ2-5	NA	TGTGCCAGCAGCCACAGTGGGCAGGGCCAAGAGACCCAGTACTTC	CASSHSGQGQETQYF
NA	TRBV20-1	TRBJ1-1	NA	TGCAGTGCCCCCCGCACTGAAGCTTTCTTT	CSAPRTEAFF
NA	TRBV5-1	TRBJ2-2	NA	TGCGCCAGCAGGATAGGACTTTCTCCCGGGGAGCTGTTTTTT	CASRIGLSPGELFF
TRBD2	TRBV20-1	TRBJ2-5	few	TGCAGTGCTAGACTCGGACTAGCGGGAGGACGAGACCAAGAGACCCAGTACTTC	CSARLGLAGGRDQETQYF
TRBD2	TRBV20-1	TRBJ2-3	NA	TGCAGTGCTAGAGATACTAGCGGGGAGAGCACAGATACGCAGTATTTT	CSARDTSGESTDTQYF
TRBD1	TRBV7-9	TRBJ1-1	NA	TGTGCCAGCAGCTTAGGCCCCACGGGACAGGGGCGGTGGACTGAAGCTTTCTTT	CASSLGPTGQGRWTEAFF
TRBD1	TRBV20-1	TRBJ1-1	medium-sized	TGCAGTGCTAGAGAGCCCCAGGGGGGGAACACTGAAGCTTTCTTT	CSAREPQGGNTEAFF
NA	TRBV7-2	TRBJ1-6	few	TGTGCCAGCAGCTTAGTTGAGGGAGGGTTGAGACCCCTCCACTTT	CASSLVEGGLRPLHF
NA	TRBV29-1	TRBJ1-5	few	TGCAGCGTAACAGATGGGGGCAATCAGCCCCAGCATTTT	CSVTDGGNQPQHF
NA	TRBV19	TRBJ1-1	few	TGTGCCAGTAGTACGACCAGGGTGAACACTGAAGCTTTCTTT	CASSTTRVNTEAFF